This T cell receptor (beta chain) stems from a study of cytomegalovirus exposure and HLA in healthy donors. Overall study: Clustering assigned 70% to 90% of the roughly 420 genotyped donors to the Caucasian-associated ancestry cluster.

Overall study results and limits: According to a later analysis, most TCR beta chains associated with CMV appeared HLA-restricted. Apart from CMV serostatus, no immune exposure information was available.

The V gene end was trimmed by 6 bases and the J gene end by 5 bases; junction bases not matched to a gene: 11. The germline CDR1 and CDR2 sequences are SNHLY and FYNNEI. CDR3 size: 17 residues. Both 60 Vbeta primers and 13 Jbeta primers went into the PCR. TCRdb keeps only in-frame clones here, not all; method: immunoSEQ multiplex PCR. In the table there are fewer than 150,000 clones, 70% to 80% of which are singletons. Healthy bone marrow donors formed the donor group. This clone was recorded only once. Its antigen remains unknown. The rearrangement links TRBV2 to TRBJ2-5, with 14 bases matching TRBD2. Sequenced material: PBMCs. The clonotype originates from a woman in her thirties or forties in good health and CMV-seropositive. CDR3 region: CASSGLAGGKGGETQYF. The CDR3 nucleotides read TGTGCCAGCAGCGGACTAGCGGGGGGAAAAGGAGGGGAGACCCAGTACTTC.